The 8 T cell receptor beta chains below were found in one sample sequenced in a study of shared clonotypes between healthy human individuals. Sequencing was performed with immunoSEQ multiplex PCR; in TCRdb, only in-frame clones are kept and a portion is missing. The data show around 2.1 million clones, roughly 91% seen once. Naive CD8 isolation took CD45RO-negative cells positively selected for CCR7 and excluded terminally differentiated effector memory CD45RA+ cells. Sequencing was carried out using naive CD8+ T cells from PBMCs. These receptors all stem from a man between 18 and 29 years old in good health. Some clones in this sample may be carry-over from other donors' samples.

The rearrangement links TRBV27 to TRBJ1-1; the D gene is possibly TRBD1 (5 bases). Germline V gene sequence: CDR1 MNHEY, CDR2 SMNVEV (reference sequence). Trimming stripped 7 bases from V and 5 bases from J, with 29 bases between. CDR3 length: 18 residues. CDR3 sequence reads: CASITRARGRGLGTEAFF. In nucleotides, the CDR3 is TGTGCCAGCATCACCCGCGCAAGGGGTAGGGGCTTAGGGACTGAAGCTTTCTTT.

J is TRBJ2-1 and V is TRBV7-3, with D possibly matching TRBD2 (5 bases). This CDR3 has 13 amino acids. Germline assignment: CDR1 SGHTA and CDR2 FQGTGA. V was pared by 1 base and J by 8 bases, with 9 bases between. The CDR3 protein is CASSLNLAYEQFF. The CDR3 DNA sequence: TGTGCCAGCAGCTTAAATCTAGCATATGAGCAGTTCTTC.

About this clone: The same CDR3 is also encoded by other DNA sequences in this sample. CDR3 residues: CASSFGGLSGNTIYF. In DNA form, the CDR3 reads TGTGCCAGCAGCTTTGGAGGGCTTTCAGGAAACACCATATATTTT. The V call is TRBV7-9, the J call TRBJ1-3; D is uncertain. The CDR3 length is 15 residues. V was cut by 3 bases and J by 4 bases, with 13 bases left in between. Germline CDR1 reads SEHNR; CDR2 reads FQNEAQ (reference sequence).

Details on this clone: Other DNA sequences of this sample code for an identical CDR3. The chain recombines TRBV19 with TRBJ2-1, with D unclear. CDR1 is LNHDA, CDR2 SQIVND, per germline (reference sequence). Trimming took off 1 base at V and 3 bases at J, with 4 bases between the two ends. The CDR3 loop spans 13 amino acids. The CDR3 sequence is CASSIGYYNEQFF. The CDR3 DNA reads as TGTGCCAGTAGTATAGGTTACTACAATGAGCAGTTCTTC.

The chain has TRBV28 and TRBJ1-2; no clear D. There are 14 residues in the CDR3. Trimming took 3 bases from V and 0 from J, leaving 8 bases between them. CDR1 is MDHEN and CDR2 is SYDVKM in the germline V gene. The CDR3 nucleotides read TGTGCCAGCAGTTTGCTACGAGCTAACTATGGCTACACCTTC. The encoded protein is CASSLLRANYGYTF.

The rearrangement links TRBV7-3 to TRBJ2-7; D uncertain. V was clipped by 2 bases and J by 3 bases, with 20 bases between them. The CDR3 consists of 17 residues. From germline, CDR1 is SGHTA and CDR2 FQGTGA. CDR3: CASSLLRRGRMVYEQYF. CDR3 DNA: TGTGCCAGCAGCTTATTAAGGAGAGGCAGAATGGTCTACGAGCAGTACTTC.

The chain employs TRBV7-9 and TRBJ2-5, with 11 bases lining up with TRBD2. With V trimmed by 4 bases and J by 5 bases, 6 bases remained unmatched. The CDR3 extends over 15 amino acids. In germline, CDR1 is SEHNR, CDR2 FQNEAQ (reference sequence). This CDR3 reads CASSYVAGGWETQYF. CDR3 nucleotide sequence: TGTGCCAGCAGCTACGTAGCGGGAGGGTGGGAGACCCAGTACTTC. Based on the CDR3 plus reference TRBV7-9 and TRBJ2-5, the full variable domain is DTGVSQNPRHKITKRGQNVTFRCDPISEHNRLYWYRQTLGQGPEFLTYFQNEAQLEKSRLLSDRFSAERPKGSFSTLEIQRTEQGDSAMYLCASSYVAGGWETQYFGPGTRLLVL.

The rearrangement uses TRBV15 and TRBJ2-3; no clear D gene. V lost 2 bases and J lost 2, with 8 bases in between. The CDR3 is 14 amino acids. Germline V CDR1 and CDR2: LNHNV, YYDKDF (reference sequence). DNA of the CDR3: TGTGCCACCAGCAGACGTAGTGTCACAGATACGCAGTATTTT. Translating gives CATSRRSVTDTQYF.